This T cell receptor (beta chain) stems from a study of blood T cell repertoires in COVID-19. The wider study: Samples of COVID-19 (acute and convalescent) were obtained from the United States, Italy and Spain.

Trimming removed 4 bases from V and 5 bases from J, with 11 bases in between. The V gene's germline CDR1 is SGHTA and CDR2 FQGNSA. The CDR3 loop spans 13 amino acids. In the original workflow: Amplification with reference gene primers provided the estimates of nucleated cell counts. Sequencing was performed with immunoSEQ multiplex PCR; in TCRdb, only in-frame clones are kept and a portion is missing. The D gene and trimming were derived from the DNA, and the V and J assignments and clone size from that table. The sample records under 150,000 clones, around 88% being singletons. Sample: peripheral blood. The TCR sequence derives from a human donor in a cohort sampled during active COVID-19. This chain links TRBV7-2 with TRBJ2-5, with TRBD2 as a possible D gene (6 bases). The CDR3 DNA reads TGTGCCAGCAGCTCTACGGCGGGGGAGACCCAGTACTTC. Its protein product is CASSSTAGETQYF.